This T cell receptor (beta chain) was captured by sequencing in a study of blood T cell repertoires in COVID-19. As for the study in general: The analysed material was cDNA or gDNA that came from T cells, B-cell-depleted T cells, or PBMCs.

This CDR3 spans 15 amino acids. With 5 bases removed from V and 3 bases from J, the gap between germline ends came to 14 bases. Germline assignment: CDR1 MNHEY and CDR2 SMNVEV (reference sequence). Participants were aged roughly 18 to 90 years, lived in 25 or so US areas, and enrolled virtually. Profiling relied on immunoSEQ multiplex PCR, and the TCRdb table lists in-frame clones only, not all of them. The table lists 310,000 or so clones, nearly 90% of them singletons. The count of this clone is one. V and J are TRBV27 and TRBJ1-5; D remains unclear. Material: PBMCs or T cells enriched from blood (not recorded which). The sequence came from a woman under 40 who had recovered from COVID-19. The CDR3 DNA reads TGTGCCAGCAGTCCCCAGGTAGATCACAATCAGCCCCAGCATTTT. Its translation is CASSPQVDHNQPQHF.